The 30 T cell receptor beta chains below were found in one sample sequenced in a study of T-cell reconstitution after alpha-beta-depleted transplantation in children. Molecular barcoding with unique molecular identifiers was used for the TCRbeta library. TCRdb re-derived calls from the PCR reads in MiXCR, one entry per CDR3 protein. Among over 300,000 distinct CDR3 sequences listed, 10% were seen once. The material sequenced was PBMCs from the stem cell graft donor, taken from the stem cell graft. These receptors came from a human donor who donated a stem cell graft to a child with acute lymphoblastic leukemia.

This clonotype has just a few counts. The genes are TRBV3-1 and TRBJ2-2, with D maybe TRBD1 (5 bases). The CDR3 sequence is 17 residues long. CDR1 is LGHDT, CDR2 YNNKEL, per germline (reference sequence). Trimming cost V 1 base and J 0 bases, with 12 bases left between them. The CDR3: CASSQGAGPSNTGELFF. In nucleotides, the CDR3 is TGTGCCAGCAGCCAAGGGGCAGGGCCCTCGAACACCGGGGAGCTGTTTTTT.

This chain joins TRBV24-1 and TRBJ2-3, with D perhaps matching TRBD2 (6 bases). Germline V gene sequence: CDR1 KGHDR, CDR2 SFDVKD. The CDR3 totals 18 residues. V was cut by 4 bases and J by 0 bases, with 19 bases left in between. The CDR3, as DNA: TGTGCCACCAGTGACCCCGCCAGCGGGTATACTAGCACAGATACGCAGTATTTT. Translated: CATSDPASGYTSTDTQYF.

The V and J genes are TRBV7-9 and TRBJ2-1; D perhaps matches TRBD1 (6 bases). This CDR3 contains 15 residues. With 0 bases removed from V and 10 bases from J, the gap between germline ends came to 16 bases. The germline V gene encodes CDR1 SEHNR and CDR2 FQNEAQ (reference sequence). CDR3 protein: CASSLAATAGEEQFF. In DNA form, the CDR3 reads TGTGCCAGCAGCTTAGCGGCCACGGCAGGGGAGGAGCAGTTCTTC.

Many counts were recorded for this clonotype. The chain has TRBV10-3 and TRBJ1-1; 8 positions agree with TRBD1. Germline-derived CDR1 and CDR2 are ENHRY and SYGVKD. J was trimmed by 4 bases and V by 5 bases; bases with no gene match: 6. This CDR3 is built from 14 residues. For the CDR3, the DNA is TGTGCCATCAGTTCCAGGGGGCAGACCACTGAAGCTTTCTTT. Its translation: CAISSRGQTTEAFF.

The rearrangement links TRBV5-5 to TRBJ2-6; D is perhaps TRBD1 or TRBD2 (5 bases each). Germline V gene sequence: CDR1 SGHKS, CDR2 YYEKEE (reference sequence). The V gene lost 4 bases and the J gene lost 2 bases, with 16 bases spanning the gap. CDR3 length: 17 residues. The CDR3: CASSPPTGTPGANVLTF. CDR3 coding DNA: TGTGCCAGCAGCCCCCCGACCGGGACGCCTGGGGCCAACGTCCTGACTTTC.

This clonotype showed up many times. The genes are TRBV5-5 and TRBJ1-5, with 7 bases lining up with TRBD1. CDR3 length equals 14 residues. The ends lost 3 bases at V and 5 bases at J; junction bases unmatched: 5. Germline loops: CDR1 SGHKS, CDR2 YYEKEE (reference sequence). The CDR3 sequence: CASSWGQGDQPQHF. The CDR3 nucleotides are TGTGCCAGCAGCTGGGGGCAGGGGGATCAGCCCCAGCATTTT.

This clonotype has more than one count but fewer than ten. The chain uses TRBV7-8 and TRBJ2-3, with TRBD2 as a possible D gene (6 bases). Germline-derived CDR1 and CDR2 are SGHVS and FQNEAQ. The ends were cut back, 10 bases at V and 4 bases at J, with 21 bases in the middle. The CDR3 totals 15 residues. This chain's CDR3 is CAIRRGFETSDTQYF. The CDR3 DNA follows: TGTGCCATCAGGCGGGGCTTCGAAACCTCAGATACGCAGTATTTT.

This clonotype has only a few counts. The chain is built from TRBV10-3 and TRBJ2-3; tentative D call: TRBD1 (6 bases). The ends were cut back, 10 bases at V and 0 bases at J, with 17 bases in the middle. The germline V gene has CDR1 ENHRY and CDR2 SYGVKD. CDR3 length equals 15 residues. The CDR3 nucleotides are TGTGCCACACAGGGCGCCGGGTCTAGCACAGATACGCAGTATTTT. Translating gives CATQGAGSSTDTQYF.

Comments on this clonotype: An end of the junction does not agree with germline; a read error may underlie this. The chain carries TRBV20-1 and TRBJ2-7; TRBD2 agrees at 15 bases. The V gene's germline CDR1 is DFQATT and CDR2 SNEGSKA (reference sequence). CDR3 size: 16 residues. CDR3 bases: TGCTGTGCTACCGGGACTAGCGGGAGGAGGATCGACGAGCAGTACTTC. It codes for CCATGTSGRRIDEQYF.

V gene TRBV6-1 combines with J gene TRBJ1-5; D unresolved. V dropped 6 bases and J dropped 6 bases, with 15 bases sitting between them. The CDR3 sequence is 14 residues long. The germline gives CDR1 MNHNS, CDR2 SASEGT. CDR3 sequence reads: CASSPTRSGQPQHF. The CDR3 coding sequence is TGTGCCAGCAGCCCTACACGGTCGGGTCAGCCCCAGCATTTT.

This rearrangement joins TRBV2 to TRBJ1-2, with D tentatively TRBD1 (6 bases). This CDR3 is built from 15 residues. V was pared by 1 base and J by 7 bases, with 16 bases between. Germline V CDR1 and CDR2: SNHLY, FYNNEI. This CDR3 is CASSEEQGGTSGYTF. DNA of the CDR3: TGTGCCAGCAGTGAAGAACAGGGAGGGACTAGTGGCTACACCTTC.

This clonotype was found a few times. V gene TRBV12-3 or TRBV12-4 combines with J gene TRBJ2-7, with D tentatively TRBD1 (5 bases). The CDR3 has 12 residues. The germline V and J ends were trimmed by 7 bases and 2 bases, with 9 bases remaining between them. Written as DNA, the CDR3 is TGTGCCAGCACCCCAGGGACCTACGAGCAGTACTTC. This encodes CASTPGTYEQYF.

The chain recombines TRBV7-2 with TRBJ2-5; unclear D gene. From germline, CDR1 is SGHTA and CDR2 FQGNSA. This CDR3 spans 14 amino acids. The V end was cut by 5 bases, the J end by 1 base, with 11 bases between. DNA for the CDR3: TGTGCCAGCAGCCCGACACGGTTCCAAGAGACCCAGTACTTC. Its translation is CASSPTRFQETQYF.

This clonotype has at least ten counts. CDR3 DNA sequence: TGTGCCAGCAGCCCCCGTACTAGCGGGAGTGGAGACATTCAGTACTTC. It encodes CASSPRTSGSGDIQYF. The chain has TRBV9 and TRBJ2-4; 11 nucleotides match TRBD2. The CDR3 is 16 amino acids. Germline CDR1 is SGDLS and CDR2 is YYNGEE. With V trimmed by 4 bases and J by 8 bases, 11 bases remained unmatched.

This clonotype has just a few counts. J is TRBJ1-1 and V is TRBV7-9; 7 positions match TRBD1. V trimming: 4 bases; J trimming: 5 bases; junction bases outside the gene matches: 7. The CDR3 contains 14 residues. From germline, CDR1 is SEHNR and CDR2 FQNEAQ (reference sequence). CDR3 DNA: TGTGCCAGCAGCTCGGGACAGAATCCGACTGAAGCTTTCTTT. It codes for CASSSGQNPTEAFF.

The chain links TRBV7-2 to TRBJ2-1; D gene uncertain. There are 11 residues in the CDR3. Germline CDR1 and CDR2: SGHTA and FQGNSA. Trimming shortened V by 5 bases and J by 9 bases, and 8 bases separated the two germline ends. Written as DNA, the CDR3 is TGTGCCAGCAGCCCCCTGAGTGAGCAGTTCTTC. Translating gives CASSPLSEQFF.

This sequence joins TRBV3-1 and TRBJ1-5, with D maybe TRBD1 (6 bases). The CDR3 sequence is 14 residues long. The germline V gene encodes CDR1 LGHDT and CDR2 YNNKEL (reference sequence). Trimming took off 3 bases at V and 2 bases at J, with 8 bases between the two ends. CDR3 amino acids: CASSQTGRNQPQHF. The CDR3, as DNA: TGTGCCAGCAGCCAGACAGGCCGCAATCAGCCCCAGCATTTT.

The chain couples TRBV27 to TRBJ2-3; no clear D gene. V dropped 3 bases and J dropped 4 bases, with 8 bases sitting between them. The length of the CDR3 is 13 residues. Germline V lookup: CDR1 MNHEY, CDR2 SMNVEV (reference sequence). The DNA for the CDR3 is TGTGCCAGCAGTTTTCCGACTCCAGATACGCAGTATTTT. Amino acids: CASSFPTPDTQYF.

V is TRBV29-1 and J is TRBJ2-7; either TRBD1 or TRBD2 may fit D (6 bases each). The CDR3 covers 14 residues. Between the trimmed V and J ends, which lost 6 bases and 7 bases, there was a span of 22 bases. Germline lookup yields CDR1 SQVTM and CDR2 ANQGSEA. The CDR3 DNA reads as TGCAGCGTCGCGGGGACCCCCCTTAGGGGGGAGCAGTACTTC. This encodes CSVAGTPLRGEQYF.

This clonotype occurred a few times. The chain joins TRBV4-1 to TRBJ2-1; a possible D gene is TRBD2 (6 bases). V lost 6 bases to trimming and J lost 8 bases, with 20 bases between them. CDR3 length: 15 residues. Germline V gene lookup returns CDR1 MGHRA and CDR2 YSYEKL. CDR3 loop: CASRSEEGTFDEQFF. Written as DNA, the CDR3 is TGCGCCAGCAGGTCCGAGGAGGGGACCTTCGATGAGCAGTTCTTC.

The sample holds a few counts of this clonotype. The chain carries TRBV12-3 or TRBV12-4 and TRBJ1-3; tentatively, D is TRBD1 (6 bases). The CDR3 is made up of 16 amino acids. V lost 6 bases and J 4 bases, leaving 19 bases between the germline ends. Here the CDR3 DNA reads TGTGCCAGCAGCTGGGTCGGGGGGGGCGAAGGAAACACCATATATTTT. Translation gives CASSWVGGGEGNTIYF.

This clonotype showed up just a few times. The chain couples TRBV30 to TRBJ2-6, with TRBD1 matching 9 bases. V lost 3 bases to trimming and J lost 0 bases; unmatched junction nucleotides: 9. This CDR3 spans 18 amino acids. The V gene's germline CDR1 is GTSNPN and CDR2 SVGIG (reference sequence). This CDR3 reads CAWRVWDRAFSGANVLTF. The CDR3 DNA is TGTGCCTGGAGAGTCTGGGACAGGGCGTTCTCTGGGGCCAACGTCCTGACTTTC.

The V gene is TRBV5-1, the J gene TRBJ2-1, with 7 nucleotides matching TRBD2. The V segment lost 4 bases and the J segment 9 bases; nucleotides outside the gene matches: 7. The CDR3 has 13 amino acids. Germline assignment: CDR1 SGHRS and CDR2 YFSETQ. The CDR3 loop is CASSPTSLGEQFF. CDR3 nucleotide sequence: TGCGCCAGCAGCCCGACTAGCTTAGGTGAGCAGTTCTTC.

The J gene is TRBJ2-7, the V gene TRBV7-2; D is possibly TRBD1 (5 bases). Germline assignment: CDR1 SGHTA and CDR2 FQGNSA. V gave up 1 base and J gave up 1 base, with 14 bases separating them. This CDR3 contains 16 residues. CDR3 sequence reads: CASSLGGRSGSYEQYF. The CDR3 coding sequence is TGTGCCAGCAGCTTAGGGGGTAGGTCAGGGTCCTACGAGCAGTACTTC.

This clonotype was seen at least ten times. The CDR3 reads CASSLNQDTTNTEAFF. In DNA form, the CDR3 reads TGTGCCAGCTCATTAAACCAGGACACGACGAACACTGAAGCTTTCTTT. This chain uses TRBV18 with TRBJ1-1; maybe TRBD1 (5 bases). Trimming shortened V by 5 bases and J by 1 base, and 17 bases separated the two germline ends. The CDR3 has 16 residues. Germline V CDR1 and CDR2: KGHSH, LQKENI.

The rearrangement links TRBV5-1 to TRBJ2-1; D is possibly TRBD2 (5 bases). The CDR3 is 16 residues long. Germline V gives CDR1 SGHRS, CDR2 YFSETQ. With 0 bases removed from V and 4 bases from J, the gap between germline ends came to 14 bases. CDR3 sequence (DNA): TGCGCCAGCAGCTTGGACGGGATTCCTCCGTACAATGAGCAGTTCTTC. This codes for CASSLDGIPPYNEQFF.

This clonotype has a count of ten or more. The chain couples TRBV29-1 to TRBJ1-1; D ambiguous. The V gene's germline CDR1 is SQVTM and CDR2 ANQGSEA. Trimming shortened V by 6 bases and J by 6 bases, and 17 bases separated the two germline ends. There are 13 residues in the CDR3. The CDR3 loop is CSVFEGPGAEAFF. CDR3 coding DNA: TGCAGCGTCTTCGAGGGCCCTGGGGCTGAAGCTTTCTTT.

V gene TRBV29-1 combines with J gene TRBJ2-1, with no clear D. The CDR3 is made up of 12 amino acids. CDR1 and CDR2 from the germline V gene are SQVTM and ANQGSEA. The V gene lost 7 bases and the J gene lost 8 bases, with 15 bases spanning the gap. The CDR3 DNA sequence: TGCAGCGCAATTAGACTCCTTGATGAGCAGTTCTTC. Its translation: CSAIRLLDEQFF.

This clonotype was counted ten times or more. V and J are TRBV7-6 and TRBJ1-2; D perhaps matches TRBD1 (6 bases). The CDR3 sequence is 14 residues long. CDR1 is SGHVS, CDR2 FNYEAQ, per germline. Trimming took off 4 bases at V and 7 bases at J, with 16 bases between the two ends. The CDR3 sequence: CASSSPSRGGGYTF. CDR3 in DNA: TGTGCCAGCAGCTCACCCTCGAGGGGGGGTGGCTACACCTTC.

This clonotype appeared a few times. The rearrangement uses TRBV10-3 and TRBJ2-1; D not resolved. From germline, CDR1 is ENHRY and CDR2 SYGVKD. The CDR3 covers 15 residues. Trimming removed 4 bases at V and 1 base at J, with 11 bases between. The CDR3 DNA follows: TGTGCCATCAGTGCGGCGGTGACATCCTACAATGAGCAGTTCTTC. Translated: CAISAAVTSYNEQFF.